The 9 T cell receptor beta chains below come from one sample, sequenced in a study of cytomegalovirus exposure and HLA in healthy donors. Primers: 60 Vbeta forward and 13 Jbeta reverse. Assay: immunoSEQ multiplex PCR; the TCRdb copy retains only in-frame clones and omits some. The repertoire table contains around 50,000 clones. Sequencing was carried out using PBMCs. All receptors derive from a female donor in good health and CMV-seronegative.

The chain recombines TRBV6-5 with TRBJ1-4; no clear D gene. Germline CDR1 reads MNHEY; CDR2 reads SVGAGI. Between the trimmed V and J ends, which lost 2 bases and 8 bases, there was a span of 18 bases. This CDR3 is built from 16 residues. In DNA, the CDR3 is TGTGCCAGCAGTTACACCACCGGGGATCCGAGGGAAAAACTGTTTTTT. It specifies CASSYTTGDPREKLFF.

V and J are TRBV29-1 and TRBJ2-4, with no clear D. Germline CDR1 is SQVTM and CDR2 is ANQGSEA. The CDR3 is made up of 11 amino acids. The V gene lost 3 bases and the J gene lost 3 bases, with 3 bases spanning the gap. The DNA of the CDR3 is TGCAGCGTTGACAGCAAAAACATTCAGTACTTC. Amino acid sequence: CSVDSKNIQYF.

This rearrangement joins TRBV19 to TRBJ2-6, with D maybe TRBD2 (5 bases). The germline V and J ends were trimmed by 4 bases and 1 base, with 14 bases remaining between them. The CDR3 covers 17 residues. CDR1 LNHDA and CDR2 SQIVND come from the germline V gene (reference sequence). Here the CDR3 DNA reads TGTGCCAGTAGTAAAGGTCTCGGGGATTCTGGGGCCAACGTCCTGACTTTC. The encoded protein is CASSKGLGDSGANVLTF.

The J gene is TRBJ1-1, the V gene TRBV11-2; a possible D gene is TRBD1 (6 bases). CDR1 SGHAT and CDR2 FQNNGV come from the germline V gene. V shed 4 bases and J shed 5 bases, with 17 bases lying between them. There are 15 residues in the CDR3. Written as DNA, the CDR3 is TGTGCCAGCAGCTCCCTGCAAGGGGGTGGTACTGAAGCTTTCTTT. Translated: CASSSLQGGGTEAFF.

This chain joins TRBV11-3 and TRBJ1-1; 7 bases match TRBD1. The CDR3 extends over 15 amino acids. J lost 5 bases, V lost 4 bases, and 10 bases had no gene match. Germline V lookup: CDR1 SGHNT, CDR2 YENEEA. This CDR3 reads CASSSTLTGRTEAFF. Here the CDR3 DNA reads TGTGCCAGCAGCTCCACATTGACAGGGAGGACTGAAGCTTTCTTT.

Notes on this clone: An end of the junction does not agree with germline; a read error may underlie this. The CDR3 here is CASREQGPYGYTF. The DNA for the CDR3 is TGTGCCAGCCGTGAACAGGGGCCCTATGGCTACACCTTC. The chain combines TRBV6-1 with TRBJ1-2; 7 bases are a match to TRBD1. The CDR3 has 13 residues. Per germline, CDR1 MNHNS and CDR2 SASEGT.

The rearrangement links TRBV29-1 to TRBJ1-1; 7 bases fit TRBD1. Germline-derived CDR1 and CDR2 are SQVTM and ANQGSEA. This CDR3 comprises 14 residues. Unmatched junction bases numbered 10, after V lost 4 bases and J lost 5 bases. The CDR3 bases are TGCAGCGTTGTATATACAGGGGTAAAGACTGAAGCTTTCTTT. It encodes CSVVYTGVKTEAFF.

V and J are TRBV12-5 and TRBJ2-3; 10 bases line up with TRBD1. Germline V gene sequence: CDR1 LGHNT, CDR2 FRNRAP. Trimming cost V 5 bases and J 4 bases; bases outside gene matches: 12. The CDR3 is made up of 17 amino acids. In DNA form, the CDR3 reads TGTGCTAGTGGTGCGACCGACAGGGGGCAAAGGGCAGATACGCAGTATTTT. Residues: CASGATDRGQRADTQYF.

V and J are TRBV4-2 and TRBJ2-7, with 9 bases aligning to TRBD1. Per germline, CDR1 LGHNA and CDR2 YNFKEQ. The CDR3 is 16 residues long. Germline trimming cut 1 base from V and 3 bases from J; bases unmatched to any gene: 7. The CDR3 reads CASSQAVGDRDYEQYF. The CDR3 bases are TGTGCCAGCAGCCAAGCGGTTGGGGACAGGGACTACGAGCAGTACTTC.